The 18 T cell receptor beta chains below all came from one sample that was sequenced in a study of immune evolution from preneoplasia to lung adenocarcinoma. Profiling relied on immunoSEQ multiplex PCR, and the TCRdb table lists in-frame clones only, not all of them. The table records about 41,000 clones, 70% to 80% of them present only once. Sequencing was carried out using FFPE invasive lung adenocarcinoma tissue. These receptors were collected from a person between 60 and 70 years old with lung adenocarcinoma.

This chain links TRBV7-9 with TRBJ2-5, with 8 bases lining up with TRBD2. From germline, CDR1 is SEHNR and CDR2 FQNEAQ (reference sequence). After removal of 5 bases from V and 3 bases from J, the junction contained 8 bases not matched to a gene. This CDR3 comprises 15 residues. CDR3: CASSSVERGKETQYF. CDR3 in DNA: TGTGCCAGCAGCAGCGTGGAGCGGGGGAAAGAGACCCAGTACTTC.

This chain links TRBV5-5 with TRBJ2-3; D uncertain. The CDR3 is made up of 15 amino acids. Trimming shortened V by 7 bases and J by 0 bases, and 15 bases separated the two germline ends. Germline loops: CDR1 SGHKS, CDR2 YYEKEE (reference sequence). In DNA, the CDR3 is TGTGCCAGCGGGGTAGGGTCGGGTAGCACAGATACGCAGTATTTT. Protein: CASGVGSGSTDTQYF. Supplemented by reference TRBV5-5 and TRBJ2-3, the full variable domain reads DAGVTQSPTHLIKTRGQQVTLRCSPISGHKSVSWYQQVLGQGPQFIFQYYEKEERGRGNFPDRFSARQFPNYSSELNVNALLLGDSALYLCASGVGSGSTDTQYFGPGTRLTVL.

As concerns this clone: The same CDR3 is also encoded by other DNA sequences in this sample. The chain carries TRBV7-9 and TRBJ1-1, with 8 bases that match TRBD1. Germline assignment: CDR1 SEHNR and CDR2 FQNEAQ (reference sequence). The CDR3 has 15 residues. V trimming: 1 base; J trimming: 7 bases; junction bases outside the gene matches: 8. CDR3 region: CASSLEAGGRSEAFF. Written as DNA, the CDR3 is TGTGCCAGCAGCTTAGAAGCAGGGGGCAGGAGTGAAGCTTTCTTT.

The chain joins TRBV25-1 to TRBJ2-2; D may be TRBD1 (6 bases). CDR3 size: 13 residues. Trimming shortened V by 9 bases and J by 8 bases, and 16 bases separated the two germline ends. Germline V gene data show CDR1 as MGHDK and CDR2 as SYGVNS. CDR3 coding DNA: TGTGCCAGTGCAGGGGTGGGAGTGGGGGAGCTGTTTTTT. Protein: CASAGVGVGELFF.

This clone was picked up one time. CDR3 nucleotides: TGTGCCACCAGTGAAACAGGGGGCAGGTACAATGAGCAGTTCTTC. It is translated as CATSETGGRYNEQFF. The V call is TRBV15, the J call TRBJ2-1; 9 nucleotides match TRBD1. The CDR3 extends over 15 amino acids. Germline loops: CDR1 LNHNV, CDR2 YYDKDF (reference sequence). Losses at the gene ends were 6 bases for V and 4 bases for J; bases not matched to a gene: 7. Drawing the rest from reference TRBV15 and TRBJ2-1, the complete variable domain is DAMVIQNPRYQVTQFGKPVTLSCSQTLNHNVMYWYQQKSSQAPKLLFHYYDKDFNNEADTPDNFQSRRPNTSFCFLDIRSPGLGDTAMYLCATSETGGRYNEQFFGPGTRLTVL.

This chain links TRBV19 with TRBJ2-7; 8 nucleotides line up with TRBD1. In germline, CDR1 is LNHDA, CDR2 SQIVND (reference sequence). J was trimmed by 6 bases and V by 3 bases; bases with no gene match: 7. CDR3 length: 14 amino acids. CDR3 sequence reads: CASSINRGSGEQYF. In nucleotides, the CDR3 is TGTGCCAGTAGTATTAACAGGGGGTCGGGCGAGCAGTACTTC.

The rearrangement uses TRBV6-4 and TRBJ2-1, with 7 positions matching TRBD2. The germline V gene has CDR1 MRHNA and CDR2 SNTAGT. V dropped 0 bases and J dropped 8; count of bases not matched to a gene: 10. The CDR3 covers 16 residues. CDR3 DNA sequence: TGTGCCAGCAGTGACTCCGTGGGGGGGGGTCAGGATGAGCAGTTCTTC. Translating gives CASSDSVGGGQDEQFF.

The chain joins TRBV6-6 to TRBJ1-1; D not certain. The germline V and J ends were trimmed by 6 bases and 8 bases, with 16 bases remaining between them. Germline CDR1 reads MNHNY; CDR2 reads SVGAGI (reference sequence). The CDR3 has 13 residues. Here the CDR3 DNA reads TGTGCCAGCAGCCCACCCGCGAGAGGGGAAGCTTTCTTT. Its protein product is CASSPPARGEAFF.

In its sample, this clone was seen a few times. The chain combines TRBV19 with TRBJ2-2; a possible D gene is TRBD1 (5 bases). CDR1 LNHDA and CDR2 SQIVND come from the germline V gene (reference sequence). CDR3 length: 14 residues. Trimming removed 5 bases at V and 8 bases at J, with 15 bases between. This chain's CDR3 is CASSRYFTGGELFF. Here the CDR3 DNA reads TGTGCCAGTAGTCGCTACTTCACAGGAGGGGAGCTGTTTTTT. Full variable domain (missing parts from reference TRBV19 and TRBJ2-2): DGGITQSPKYLFRKEGQNVTLSCEQNLNHDAMYWYRQDPGQGLRLIYYSQIVNDFQKGDIAEGYSVSREKKESFPLTVTSAQKNPTAFYLCASSRYFTGGELFFGEGSRLTVL.

CDR3 amino acids: CASSLDRDGYTF. CDR3 nucleotides: TGTGCCAGCAGCTTGGACCGGGATGGCTACACCTTC. The rearrangement uses TRBV5-5 and TRBJ1-2, with D uncertain. With 0 bases removed from V and 6 bases from J, the gap between germline ends came to 6 bases. CDR3 length equals 12 residues. The germline gives CDR1 SGHKS, CDR2 YYEKEE (reference sequence).

This clone was recorded once. This chain connects TRBV27 to TRBJ1-2, with D possibly being TRBD1 (5 bases). Germline V gene sequence: CDR1 MNHEY, CDR2 SMNVEV (reference sequence). Trimming took off 3 bases at V and 5 bases at J, with 10 bases between the two ends. The CDR3 is 13 residues long. CDR3 DNA: TGTGCCAGCAGTTTCAGGGTGGGTTATGGCTACACCTTC. Amino acid sequence: CASSFRVGYGYTF.

The chain uses TRBV28 and TRBJ1-2, with D unclear. The CDR3 covers 11 residues. CDR1 is MDHEN and CDR2 is SYDVKM in the germline V gene. The V end lost 3 bases, the J end lost 2 bases, and 1 base lay between the germline ends. The CDR3 spells CASSLNYGYTF. DNA of the CDR3: TGTGCCAGCAGTTTGAACTATGGCTACACCTTC.

This chain connects TRBV9 to TRBJ2-2; possibly TRBD2 for D (5 bases). The CDR3 is 15 residues long. Trimming removed 7 bases at V and 4 bases at J, with 17 bases between. Germline-derived CDR1 and CDR2 are SGDLS and YYNGEE. The CDR3 loop reads CASRPGGGRTGELFF. For the CDR3, the DNA is TGTGCCAGCCGCCCGGGCGGCGGGCGCACCGGGGAGCTGTTTTTT.

J is TRBJ1-1 and V is TRBV18; no firm D call. Trimming took off 5 bases at V and 1 base at J, with 8 bases between the two ends. This CDR3 is 13 amino acids long. Germline-derived CDR1 and CDR2 are KGHSH and LQKENI. CDR3 sequence (DNA): TGTGCCAGCTCAGTTACAGAGAACACTGAAGCTTTCTTT. The encoded protein is CASSVTENTEAFF.

The chain has TRBV18 and TRBJ1-1; D remains ambiguous. The CDR3 length is 13 residues. Germline V gene sequence: CDR1 KGHSH, CDR2 LQKENI. V was clipped by 2 bases and J by 1 base, with 5 bases between them. In nucleotides, the CDR3 is TGTGCCAGCTCACCATCCTGGAACACTGAAGCTTTCTTT. This translates into CASSPSWNTEAFF. The full variable domain, in which reference TRBV18 and TRBJ1-1 provide the parts outside the CDR3, is NAGVMQNPRHLVRRRGQEARLRCSPMKGHSHVYWYRQLPEEGLKFMVYLQKENIIDESGMPKERFSAEFPKEGPSILRIQQVVRGDSAAYFCASSPSWNTEAFFGQGTRLTVV.

This clone appeared once. The V gene is TRBV28, the J gene TRBJ1-5; 7 nucleotides align to TRBD1. With 5 bases clipped from V and 2 bases from J, the junction kept 12 bases outside the gene matches. CDR3 length equals 17 residues. Germline V gene sequence: CDR1 MDHEN, CDR2 SYDVKM. The CDR3 is CASSARGGGTGNQPQHF. The CDR3 nucleotides read TGTGCCAGCAGTGCGCGGGGAGGGGGCACGGGCAATCAGCCCCAGCATTTT.

CDR3 region: CASSPPPRGSNQPQHF. The CDR3 coding sequence is TGTGCCAGCAGCCCTCCCCCCAGGGGTAGCAATCAGCCCCAGCATTTT. The V call is TRBV28, the J call TRBJ1-5; TRBD1 might be the D (6 bases). V was pared by 6 bases and J by 0 bases, with 15 bases between. CDR1 MDHEN and CDR2 SYDVKM come from the germline V gene. The length of the CDR3 is 16 residues. The full variable domain, rest sourced from reference TRBV28 and TRBJ1-5, is DVKVTQSSRYLVKRTGEKVFLECVQDMDHENMFWYRQDPGLGLRLIYFSYDVKMKEKGDIPEGYSVSREKKERFSLILESASTNQTSMYLCASSPPPRGSNQPQHFGDGTRLSIL.

This clone was counted only a few times. V gene TRBV5-1 combines with J gene TRBJ2-2; 8 bases map to TRBD1. This CDR3 region has 16 residues. CDR1 and CDR2 from the germline V gene are SGHRS and YFSETQ. Trimming removed 7 bases from V and 6 bases from J; junction bases left unmatched: 14. The CDR3 region is CASSDLRTGTAGELFF. Here the CDR3 DNA reads TGCGCCAGCTCCGACCTCAGGACAGGGACCGCCGGGGAGCTGTTTTTT.